This entry features one T cell receptor (beta chain) sequence. This sample was included in a study of blood T cell repertoires in COVID-19. At the level of the study: There were acute and convalescent COVID-19 samples, and they came from the United States, Italy and Spain. PBMCs, B-cell-depleted T cells, or T cells provided the cDNA or gDNA that made up the material.

Authors' analysis steps: Scientists estimated how many nucleated cells there were by amplifying reference gene primers. Using immunoSEQ multiplex PCR, the repertoire was profiled, and TCRdb retains in-frame clones only, with some absent. V, J and clone size were drawn from that table, and D and trimming were deduced from the DNA. The sample contains fewer than 250,000 clones, approximately 82% of which appear only once. In germline, CDR1 is LGHDT, CDR2 YNNKEL (reference sequence). V shed 4 bases and J 6 bases; nucleotides not matched to a gene: 3. The CDR3 totals 14 residues. Sequencing was performed on peripheral blood. The clonotype comes from a man in his forties or fifties with active or convalescent COVID-19. This chain uses TRBV3-1 (or the pseudogene TRBV3-2) with TRBJ2-2; 9 bases map to TRBD1. CDR3 sequence reads: CASSLRTGAGELFF. CDR3 DNA: TGTGCCAGCAGCCTCAGGACAGGGGCCGGGGAGCTGTTTTTT.